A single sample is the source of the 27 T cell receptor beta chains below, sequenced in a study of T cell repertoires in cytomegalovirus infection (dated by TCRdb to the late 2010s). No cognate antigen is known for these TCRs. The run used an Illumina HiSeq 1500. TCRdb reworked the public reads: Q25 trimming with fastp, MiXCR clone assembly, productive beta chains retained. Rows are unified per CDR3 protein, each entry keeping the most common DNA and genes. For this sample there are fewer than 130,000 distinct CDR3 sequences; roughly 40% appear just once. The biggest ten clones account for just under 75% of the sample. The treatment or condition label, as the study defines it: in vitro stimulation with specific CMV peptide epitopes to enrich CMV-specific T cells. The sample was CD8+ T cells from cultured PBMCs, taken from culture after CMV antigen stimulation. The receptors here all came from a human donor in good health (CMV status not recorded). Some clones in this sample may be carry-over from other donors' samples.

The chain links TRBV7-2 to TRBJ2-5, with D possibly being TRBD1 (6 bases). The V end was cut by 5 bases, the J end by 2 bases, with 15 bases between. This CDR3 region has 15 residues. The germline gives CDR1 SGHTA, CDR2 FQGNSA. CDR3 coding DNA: TGTGCCAGCAGCCAAGGACAGAGAATTCAAGAGACCCAGTACTTC. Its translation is CASSQGQRIQETQYF.

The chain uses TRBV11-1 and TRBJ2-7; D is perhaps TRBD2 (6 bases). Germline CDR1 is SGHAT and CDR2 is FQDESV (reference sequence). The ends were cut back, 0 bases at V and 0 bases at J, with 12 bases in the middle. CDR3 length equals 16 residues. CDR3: CASSLARGSPSYEQYF. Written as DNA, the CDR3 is TGTGCCAGCAGCTTAGCGCGGGGCAGTCCCTCCTACGAGCAGTACTTC. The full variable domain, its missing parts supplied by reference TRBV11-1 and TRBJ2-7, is EAEVAQSPRYKITEKSQAVAFWCDPISGHATLYWYRQILGQGPELLVQFQDESVVDDSQLPKDRFSAERLKGVDSTLKIQPAELGDSAMYLCASSLARGSPSYEQYFGPGTRLTVT.

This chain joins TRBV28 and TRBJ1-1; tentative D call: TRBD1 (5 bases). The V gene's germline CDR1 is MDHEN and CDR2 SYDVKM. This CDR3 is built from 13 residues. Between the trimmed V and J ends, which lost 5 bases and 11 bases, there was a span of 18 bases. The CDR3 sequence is CASSLRATREAFF. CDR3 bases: TGTGCCAGCAGTCTCCGGGCCACCAGGGAGGCTTTCTTT. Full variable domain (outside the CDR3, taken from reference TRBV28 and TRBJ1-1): DVKVTQSSRYLVKRTGEKVFLECVQDMDHENMFWYRQDPGLGLRLIYFSYDVKMKEKGDIPEGYSVSREKKERFSLILESASTNQTSMYLCASSLRATREAFFGQGTRLTVV.

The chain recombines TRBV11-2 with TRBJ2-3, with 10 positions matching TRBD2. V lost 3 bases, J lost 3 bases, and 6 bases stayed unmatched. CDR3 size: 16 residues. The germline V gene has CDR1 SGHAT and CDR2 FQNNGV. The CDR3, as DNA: TGTGCCAGCAGCTTCTGGACTAGCGGCGGGACAGATACGCAGTATTTT. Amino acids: CASSFWTSGGTDTQYF. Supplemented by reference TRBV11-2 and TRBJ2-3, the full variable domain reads EAGVAQSPRYKIIEKRQSVAFWCNPISGHATLYWYQQILGQGPKLLIQFQNNGVVDDSQLPKDRFSAERLKGVDSTLKIQPAKLEDSAVYLCASSFWTSGGTDTQYFGPGTRLTVL.

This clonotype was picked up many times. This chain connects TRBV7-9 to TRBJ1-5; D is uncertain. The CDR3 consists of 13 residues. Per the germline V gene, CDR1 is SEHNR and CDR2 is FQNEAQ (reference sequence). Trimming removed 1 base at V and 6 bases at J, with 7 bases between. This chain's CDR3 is CASSLGGSQPQHF. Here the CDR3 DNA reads TGTGCCAGCAGCTTAGGGGGAAGTCAGCCCCAGCATTTT. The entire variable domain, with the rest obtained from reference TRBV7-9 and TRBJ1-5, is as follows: DTGVSQNPRHKITKRGQNVTFRCDPISEHNRLYWYRQTLGQGPEFLTYFQNEAQLEKSRLLSDRFSAERPKGSFSTLEIQRTEQGDSAMYLCASSLGGSQPQHFGDGTRLSIL.

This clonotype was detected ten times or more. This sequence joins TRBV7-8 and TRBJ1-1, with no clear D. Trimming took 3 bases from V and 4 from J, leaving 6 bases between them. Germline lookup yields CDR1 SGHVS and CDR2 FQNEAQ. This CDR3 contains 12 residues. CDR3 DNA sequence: TGTGCCAGCAGCTTGGGGTCCACTGAAGCTTTCTTT. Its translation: CASSLGSTEAFF.

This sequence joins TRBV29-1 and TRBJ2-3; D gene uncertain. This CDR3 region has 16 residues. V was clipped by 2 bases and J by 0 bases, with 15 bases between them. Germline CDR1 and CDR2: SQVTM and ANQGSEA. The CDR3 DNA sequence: TGCAGCGTTGAACGGCAGCTATTGACTAGCACAGATACGCAGTATTTT. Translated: CSVERQLLTSTDTQYF.

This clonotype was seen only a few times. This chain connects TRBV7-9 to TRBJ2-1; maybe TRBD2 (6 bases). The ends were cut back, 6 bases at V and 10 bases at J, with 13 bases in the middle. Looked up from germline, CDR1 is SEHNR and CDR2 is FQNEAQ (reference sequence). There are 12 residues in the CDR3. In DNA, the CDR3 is TGTGCCAGCAGGACTAGGACCCTAGAGCAGTTCTTC. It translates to CASRTRTLEQFF.

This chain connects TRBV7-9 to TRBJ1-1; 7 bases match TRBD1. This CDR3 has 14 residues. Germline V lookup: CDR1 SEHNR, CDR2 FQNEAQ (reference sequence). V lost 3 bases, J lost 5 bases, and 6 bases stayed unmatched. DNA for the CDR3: TGTGCCAGCAGCTTGGGACAGACAATAACTGAAGCTTTCTTT. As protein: CASSLGQTITEAFF.

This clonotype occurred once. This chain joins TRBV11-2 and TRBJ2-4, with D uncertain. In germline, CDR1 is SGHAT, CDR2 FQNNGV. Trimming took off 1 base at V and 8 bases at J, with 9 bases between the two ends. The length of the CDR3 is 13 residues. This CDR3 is CASSLGYGDIQYF. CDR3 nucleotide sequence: TGTGCCAGCAGCTTAGGTTACGGAGACATTCAGTACTTC.

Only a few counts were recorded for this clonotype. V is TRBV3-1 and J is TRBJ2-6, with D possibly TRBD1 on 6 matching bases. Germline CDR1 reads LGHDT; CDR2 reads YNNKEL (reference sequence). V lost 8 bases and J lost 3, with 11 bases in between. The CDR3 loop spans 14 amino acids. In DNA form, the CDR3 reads TGTGCCAGCCGAGGGGGTGGTGGGGCCAACGTCCTGACTTTC. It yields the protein CASRGGGGANVLTF.

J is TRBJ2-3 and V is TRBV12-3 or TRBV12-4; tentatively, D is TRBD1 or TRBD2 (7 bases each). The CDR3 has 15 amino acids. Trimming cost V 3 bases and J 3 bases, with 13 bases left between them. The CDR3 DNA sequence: TGTGCCAGCAGTTTCCAGGGGGGGCTGACAGATACGCAGTATTTT. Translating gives CASSFQGGLTDTQYF.

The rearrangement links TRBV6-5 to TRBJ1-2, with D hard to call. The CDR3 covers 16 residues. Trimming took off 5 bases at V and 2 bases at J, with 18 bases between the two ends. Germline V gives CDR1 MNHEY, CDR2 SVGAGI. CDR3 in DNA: TGTGCCAGCAGTATGACACGGGTTTACGGGAACTATGGCTACACCTTC. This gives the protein CASSMTRVYGNYGYTF.

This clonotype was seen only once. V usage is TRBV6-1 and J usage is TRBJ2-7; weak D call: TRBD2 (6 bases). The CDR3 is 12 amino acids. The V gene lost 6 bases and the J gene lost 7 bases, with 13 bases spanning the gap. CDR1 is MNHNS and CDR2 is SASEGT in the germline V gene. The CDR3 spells CASRDGAGEQYF. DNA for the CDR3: TGTGCCAGCAGAGACGGGGCGGGGGAGCAGTACTTC.

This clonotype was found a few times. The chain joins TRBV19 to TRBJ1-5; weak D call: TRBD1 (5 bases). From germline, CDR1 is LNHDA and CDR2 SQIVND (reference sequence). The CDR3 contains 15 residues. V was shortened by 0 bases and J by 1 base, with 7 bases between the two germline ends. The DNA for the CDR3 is TGTGCCAGTAGTATAGATTGGGGCAGCAATCAGCCCCAGCATTTT. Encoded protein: CASSIDWGSNQPQHF.

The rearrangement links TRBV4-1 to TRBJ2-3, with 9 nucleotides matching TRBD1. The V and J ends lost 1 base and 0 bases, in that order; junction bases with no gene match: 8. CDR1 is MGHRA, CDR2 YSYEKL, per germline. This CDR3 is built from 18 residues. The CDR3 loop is CASSQGPPGQGSTDTQYF. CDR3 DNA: TGCGCCAGCAGCCAAGGACCTCCGGGACAGGGAAGCACAGATACGCAGTATTTT.

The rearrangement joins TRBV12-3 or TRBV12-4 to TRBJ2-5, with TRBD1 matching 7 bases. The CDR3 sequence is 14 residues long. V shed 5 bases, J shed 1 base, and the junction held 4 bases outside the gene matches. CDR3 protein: CASSPRDSQETQYF. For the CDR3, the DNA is TGTGCCAGCAGTCCCCGGGACAGCCAAGAGACCCAGTACTTC.

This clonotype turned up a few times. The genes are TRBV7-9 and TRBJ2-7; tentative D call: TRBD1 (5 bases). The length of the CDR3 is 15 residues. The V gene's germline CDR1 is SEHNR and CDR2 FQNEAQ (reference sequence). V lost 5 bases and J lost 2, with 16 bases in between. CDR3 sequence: CASSPQGSSAYEQYF. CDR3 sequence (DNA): TGTGCCAGCAGCCCCCAGGGTTCTTCAGCCTACGAGCAGTACTTC.

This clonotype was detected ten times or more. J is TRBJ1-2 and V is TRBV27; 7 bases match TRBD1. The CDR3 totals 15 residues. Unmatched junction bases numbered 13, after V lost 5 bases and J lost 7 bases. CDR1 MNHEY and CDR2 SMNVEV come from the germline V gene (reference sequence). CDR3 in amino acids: CASSNYPTGASGYTF. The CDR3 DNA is TGTGCCAGCAGTAACTACCCCACAGGGGCAAGTGGCTACACCTTC.

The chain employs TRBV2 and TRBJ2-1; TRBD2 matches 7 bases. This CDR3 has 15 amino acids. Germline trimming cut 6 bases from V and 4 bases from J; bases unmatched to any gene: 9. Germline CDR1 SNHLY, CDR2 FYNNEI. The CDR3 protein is CASRREGSGYNEQFF. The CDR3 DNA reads TGTGCCAGCAGGAGGGAGGGTAGCGGATACAATGAGCAGTTCTTC.

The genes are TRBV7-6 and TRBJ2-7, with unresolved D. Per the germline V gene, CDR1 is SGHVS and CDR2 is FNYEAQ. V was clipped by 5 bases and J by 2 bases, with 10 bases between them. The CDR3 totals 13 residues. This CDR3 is CASSPSGAYEQYF. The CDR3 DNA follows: TGTGCCAGCAGCCCGTCCGGCGCCTACGAGCAGTACTTC.

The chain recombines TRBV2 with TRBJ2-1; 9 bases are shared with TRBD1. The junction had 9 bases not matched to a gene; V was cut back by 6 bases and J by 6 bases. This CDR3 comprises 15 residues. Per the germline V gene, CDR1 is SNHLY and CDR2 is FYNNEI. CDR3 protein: CASSLPDRGGNEQFF. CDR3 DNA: TGTGCCAGCAGCTTACCGGACAGGGGTGGCAATGAGCAGTTCTTC.

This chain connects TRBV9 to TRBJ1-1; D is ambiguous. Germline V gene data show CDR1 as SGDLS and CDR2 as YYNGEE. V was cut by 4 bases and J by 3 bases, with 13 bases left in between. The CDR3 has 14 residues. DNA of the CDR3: TGTGCCAGCAGCCCGACTGCCCTTGACACTGAAGCTTTCTTT. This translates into CASSPTALDTEAFF.

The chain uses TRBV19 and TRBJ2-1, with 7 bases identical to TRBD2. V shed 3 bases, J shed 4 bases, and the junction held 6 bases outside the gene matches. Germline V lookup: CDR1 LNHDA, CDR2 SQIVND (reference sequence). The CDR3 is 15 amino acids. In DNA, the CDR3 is TGTGCCAGTAGTATGGGGGGGACGGATTACAATGAGCAGTTCTTC. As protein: CASSMGGTDYNEQFF.

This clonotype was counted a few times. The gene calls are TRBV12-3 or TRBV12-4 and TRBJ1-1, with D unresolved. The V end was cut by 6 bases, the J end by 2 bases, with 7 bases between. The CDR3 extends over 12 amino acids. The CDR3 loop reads CASRAGNTEAFF. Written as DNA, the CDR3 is TGTGCCAGCAGGGCGGGCAACACTGAAGCTTTCTTT.

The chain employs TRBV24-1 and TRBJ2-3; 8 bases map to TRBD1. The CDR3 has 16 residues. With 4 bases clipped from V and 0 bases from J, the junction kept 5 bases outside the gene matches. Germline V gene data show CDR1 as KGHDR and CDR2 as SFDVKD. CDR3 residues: CATSERTGSSTDTQYF. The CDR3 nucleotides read TGTGCCACCAGTGAGCGGACAGGGAGCAGCACAGATACGCAGTATTTT.

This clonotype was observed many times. As DNA, the CDR3 is TGCGCCAGCAGCCAAGATGGGGCGGGAAATCAGCCCCAGCATTTT. Amino acid sequence: CASSQDGAGNQPQHF. This chain uses TRBV4-1 with TRBJ1-5; D is perhaps TRBD1 (5 bases). The CDR3 length is 15 residues. The germline V and J ends were trimmed by 0 bases and 4 bases, with 10 bases remaining between them. From germline, CDR1 is MGHRA and CDR2 YSYEKL.